Described below is a single T cell receptor beta chain sequence and its context. Antigen: not known. TCRdb reanalysed the reads using MiXCR and keeps one entry per CDR3 protein. Of fewer than 550,000 distinct CDR3 sequences listed, 10% to 12% are singletons. This sample was included in a study of T cell repertoires in cytomegalovirus infection. About the research overall: CMV infection plus the matching HLA type was flagged by public TCR beta signatures. Study results and caveats: CMV carriers with the relevant HLA were identified by cumulative public TCR beta family frequency. Clonotypes of TCR beta that were HLA-C-restricted and CMV-specific dominated the ex vivo response.

The germline V gene encodes CDR1 SNHLY and CDR2 FYNNEI. V gave up 6 bases and J gave up 1 base; unmatched junction bases: 3. The CDR3 has 15 residues. This rearrangement joins TRBV2 to TRBJ1-5; 10 bases map to TRBD1. Sequencing was done on a sample of PBMCs. The sequence derives from a human donor in good health (CMV status not recorded). Some clones in this sample may be carry-over from other donors' samples. The DNA for the CDR3 is TGTGCCAGCAGCCGACAGGGGGCAAGCAATCAGCCCCAGCATTTT. Protein: CASSRQGASNQPQHF.